These 10 T cell receptor beta chains originate from one sample sequenced in a study of diagnostic markers for celiac disease (TCRdb year 2020). The sample was run on an Illumina MiSeq. The reads underwent TCRdb reprocessing, giving one record for each CDR3 protein sequence and no DNA. This sample's clone table shows under 9,500 distinct CDR3 sequences. The ten largest account for 5.5% to 7% of the sample. What was sequenced was either unsorted cells or a sorted T cell fraction (not recorded which). Every receptor here comes from a human donor. This table probably holds off-target reads from a library built for another chain.

By frequency, this clonotype is medium-sized. The rearrangement joins TRBV7-3 to TRBJ1-5. CDR1 and CDR2 from the germline V gene are SGHTA and FQGTGA. The CDR3 length is 15 residues. This CDR3 reads CASSFPFCSNQPQHF.

The J gene is TRBJ1-5, the V gene TRBV3-1. CDR1 is LGHDT and CDR2 is YNNKEL in the germline V gene (reference sequence). The CDR3 length is 15 residues. CDR3 loop: CASSQDSVGNQPQHF.

The chain recombines TRBV6-1 with TRBJ2-7; TCRdb indicates TRBD2, and absent DNA this call remains unverified. This CDR3 has 14 amino acids. From germline, CDR1 is MNHNS and CDR2 SASEGT. The CDR3 is CASRGGTAPYEQYF.

The chain joins TRBV3-1 to TRBJ1-6; TCRdb calls TRBD1, which cannot be checked without DNA. The CDR3 runs to 14 residues. Per germline, CDR1 LGHDT and CDR2 YNNKEL (reference sequence). The CDR3 loop is CASSLGAGSSPLHF.

The chain carries TRBV4-1 and TRBJ2-1; checking the TCRdb D call of TRBD2 is not possible without DNA. The CDR3 consists of 17 residues. The germline V gene encodes CDR1 MGHRA and CDR2 YSYEKL. CDR3 amino acids: CASSQDHTSGAYNEQFF.

The chain carries TRBV5-1 and TRBJ1-2; checking the TCRdb D call of TRBD1 is not possible without DNA. From germline, CDR1 is SGHRS and CDR2 YFSETQ. CDR3 length: 15 amino acids. CDR3 region: CASSLQGATAYGYTF.

V gene TRBV5-1 combines with J gene TRBJ2-2; absent DNA, TCRdb's TRBD2 call cannot be checked. Germline V gene data show CDR1 as SGHRS and CDR2 as YFSETQ. The CDR3 is 18 residues long. The chain's CDR3 is CASSLASNLAGEAGELFF.

The chain joins TRBV28 to TRBJ2-7; the D gene TCRdb calls, TRBD1, cannot be checked with no DNA. The CDR3 spans 14 residues. The V gene's germline CDR1 is MDHEN and CDR2 SYDVKM. The CDR3 protein is CASSFRGHTYEQYF.

This clonotype ranks as medium-sized in terms of frequency. This chain links TRBV7-2 with TRBJ2-5; lacking DNA, the TRBD1 call made by TCRdb goes unchecked. This CDR3 is built from 14 residues. Looked up from germline, CDR1 is SGHTA and CDR2 is FQGNSA. This chain's CDR3 is CASSLGQFQETQYF.

The J gene is TRBJ2-3, the V gene TRBV5-4; lacking DNA, the TRBD2 call made by TCRdb goes unchecked. The CDR3 is made up of 17 amino acids. Germline V gives CDR1 SGHNT, CDR2 YYREEE (reference sequence). The CDR3 protein is CASSWGLAGVYTDTQYF. The whole variable domain, remainder taken from reference TRBV5-4 and TRBJ2-3, is ETGVTQSPTHLIKTRGQQVTLRCSSQSGHNTVSWYQQALGQGPQFIFQYYREEENGRGNFPPRFSGLQFPNYSSELNVNALELDDSALYLCASSWGLAGVYTDTQYFGPGTRLTVL.